This TCR beta chain is from a study of T cell responses to AZD1222 COVID-19 vaccine. Worth noting for this clone: What it recognizes is unknown.

The CDR3 has 19 residues. Trimming cost V 5 bases and J 0 bases; bases outside gene matches: 18. Germline V lookup: CDR1 MNHNY, CDR2 SVGAGI (reference sequence). The table came from immunoSEQ multiplex PCR; TCRdb's copy has only in-frame clones and leaves some out. The top ten hold around 10% of the sample, which has approximately 170,000 clones, roughly 88% seen once. Study-wide findings and caveats: The peak T cell response came first, and repertoires were sampled only after it. Spike-specific TCR breadth and depth were elevated following two AZD1222 doses. Females outnumbered males among donors, who were mostly white British; clonal diversity was possibly underestimated.

The V and J genes are TRBV6-6 and TRBJ2-7; 8 bases fit TRBD1. The source was peripheral blood, collected 28 days after the second AZD1222 dose. This receptor was identified in an adult who received the AZD1222 COVID-19 vaccine. The CDR3 spells CASSRLSGTGKANSYEQYF. CDR3 DNA sequence: TGTGCCAGCAGTCGTCTATCTGGGACAGGCAAGGCCAACTCCTACGAGCAGTACTTC.